The subject of this entry is one TCR beta chain. Its target is not known. The data were produced by immunoSEQ multiplex PCR, yet TCRdb's version contains in-frame clones alone and is incomplete. The sample holds approximately 41,000 clones; around 76% are singletons and the top ten take roughly 6.2%. This entry is derived from a study of a mutant IDH1 vaccine in newly diagnosed glioma. The overall study: Treated patients showed a male proportion of about 60%, a female proportion of around 40%, and a mean age of around 39 years. Receipt of radiotherapy, temozolomide, or both preceded the study, and most received both.

This sample's time point: week 23, last vaccination. Vaccination comprised doses that each held 300 ug of mutant IDH1 20-mer peptide, plus topical imiquimod. Study results and limitations: Seemingly, top peripheral T cell clonotype changes bore no relation to pseudoprogression. Of all patients, about 93% showed vaccine-induced immune responses.

This material consisted of PBMCs, taken from a glioma patient whose treatment included an IDH1 peptide vaccine. The origin of this receptor is a woman between 40 and 55 years old with glioma. Some clones in this sample may be carry-over from other donors' samples.

Written as DNA, the CDR3 is TGTGCCAGCAGCTTAGGGTCGTATCTGGTTTCAGATACGCAGTATTTT. This gives the protein CASSLGSYLVSDTQYF. The chain recombines TRBV11-2 with TRBJ2-3; unclear D gene. Deletions cut 1 base from V and 4 bases from J, with 15 bases between. The CDR3 runs to 16 residues. Germline CDR1 reads SGHAT; CDR2 reads FQNNGV.